The rows below give T cell receptor beta chains drawn from one sample of a study of T cell responses to AZD1222 COVID-19 vaccine. The assay was immunoSEQ multiplex PCR, and TCRdb's table has in-frame clones only and misses some. The sample comprises over 150,000 clones, 92% of which are singletons, and roughly a tenth rests with the top ten. The source material was peripheral blood, sampled on day 0 of AZD1222 vaccination. Receptor source: an adult in good health. CDR3s include the opening cysteine and the closing phenylalanine or tryptophan. Each record gives: V gene, J gene, D gene, clone size, CDR3 protein, CDR3 DNA. A D gene is named only where the DNA matches it firmly. The size field is filled for only some rows; it gives once, few, many or a size class.

TRBV20-1	TRBJ1-2	-	once	CSASSNYGYTF	TGCAGTGCTAGCTCTAACTATGGCTACACCTTC
TRBV12-5	TRBJ2-3	TRBD2	-	CASGAGGGDTQYF	TGTGCTAGTGGCGCGGGGGGGGGCGATACGCAGTATTTT
TRBV19	TRBJ2-6	-	once	CASSRATGANVLTF	TGTGCCAGTAGTCGGGCAACCGGGGCCAACGTCCTGACTTTC
TRBV7-2	TRBJ1-5	-	once	CASSLQGGNQPQHF	TGTGCCAGCAGCTTACAGGGTGGCAATCAGCCCCAGCATTTT
TRBV11-1	TRBJ1-1	-	-	CASSPRDTEAFF	TGTGCCAGCAGCCCCCGTGACACTGAAGCTTTCTTT
TRBV6-5	TRBJ1-5	TRBD1	-	CASRARDSGYQPQHF	TGTGCCAGCAGGGCCCGGGACAGTGGATATCAGCCCCAGCATTTT
TRBV10-3	TRBJ2-7	-	-	CAISESSGPGLNF	TGTGCCATCAGTGAGTCCTCTGGACCGGGACTGAACTTC
TRBV19	TRBJ2-1	TRBD2	-	CASSIRTSGYNEQFF	TGTGCCAGTAGTATAAGAACTAGCGGATACAATGAGCAGTTCTTC
TRBV18	TRBJ2-7	-	-	CASSPGQGAAGAYEQYF	TGTGCCAGCTCACCCGGCCAGGGGGCGGCGGGAGCCTACGAGCAGTACTTC
TRBV27	TRBJ1-5	-	-	CASSFYGQPQHF	TGTGCCAGCAGTTTCTACGGTCAGCCCCAGCATTTT